This T cell receptor beta chain emerged from a study of blood T cell repertoires in COVID-19. On the study more broadly: Collection of acute and convalescent COVID-19 samples took place in the United States, Italy and Spain. PBMCs, B-cell-depleted T cells, or T cells were the source of the cDNA or gDNA that made up the material.

CDR1 is MGHRA and CDR2 is YSYEKL in the germline V gene. This CDR3 contains 15 residues. V was shortened by 1 base and J by 4 bases, with 13 bases between the two germline ends. Authors' methods: Estimation of nucleated cell counts was performed using reference gene primer amplification. Assay: immunoSEQ multiplex PCR; the TCRdb copy retains only in-frame clones and omits some. That table furnishes V, J and clone size, whereas the DNA furnished D and trimming. The sample lists over 200,000 clones; roughly 85% were seen once. The TCR was taken from a woman in her thirties or forties with active or convalescent COVID-19. The chain is built from TRBV4-1 and TRBJ1-2, with a possible D match to TRBD1 (5 bases). Sequenced sample: peripheral blood. This CDR3 is CASSQVGLKTYGYTF. In DNA, the CDR3 is TGCGCCAGCAGCCAAGTGGGACTAAAAACCTATGGCTACACCTTC.